Here is one TCR beta chain with its context. The data were obtained in a study of sequential checkpoint blockade in melanoma. About the research overall: First-line arms were nivolumab then ipilimumab, or the reverse, randomized 1:1. After both sequences, patients received maintenance nivolumab.

Stated treatment: randomized to nivolumab then ipilimumab (arm A) or the reverse (arm B). PBMC sorting kept live CD3+CD8+ cells without CD19 or CD56. Method: immunoSEQ multiplex PCR; TCRdb's copy keeps in-frame clones and lacks some. The sample yields tens of thousands of clones, about two thirds seen once. The receptor was isolated from a human donor with melanoma. Material: CD8+ T cells sorted from blood (inferred from file names), obtained from a patient given nivolumab and ipilimumab in sequence.

CDR3 in amino acids: CAARSDTGELFF. Here the CDR3 DNA reads TGCGCCGCCCGTAGCGACACCGGGGAGCTGTTTTTT. This rearrangement joins TRBV5-1 to TRBJ2-2; TRBD2 is a possible D gene (5 bases). Trimming took off 10 bases at V and 3 bases at J, with 10 bases between the two ends. This CDR3 has 12 amino acids. Germline CDR1 is SGHRS and CDR2 is YFSETQ.